A selection of T cell receptor beta chains follows, all from one sample in a study of identical twins. TCRdb used MiXCR to reprocess the 5' RACE reads, holding one entry per CDR3 protein. The repertoire holds hundreds of thousands of distinct CDR3 sequences, with around 10% as singletons. Material: memory (CD45RO+) T cells sorted from blood. These receptors originate from a woman younger than 30 in good health. Each CDR3 is given with its conserved first and last residue. Each record gives: J gene, clone size, V gene, D gene, CDR3 protein, CDR3 DNA. D genes are given only for firm matches. Some rows mark clone size as missing; the rest say once, few, many or name a class of expanded clone.

>TRBJ1-6|.|TRBV25-1|TRBD1
CASSERQGANSPLHF
TGTGCCAGCAGTGAAAGACAGGGAGCCAATTCACCCCTCCACTTT
>TRBJ2-7|many|TRBV11-1|.
CASSLNPTPSYEQYF
TGTGCCAGCAGCTTAAACCCGACTCCTAGCTACGAGCAGTACTTC
>TRBJ1-6|few|TRBV7-3|.
CASSLQGSNSPLHF
TGTGCCAGCAGCTTACAGGGATCTAATTCACCCCTCCACTTT
>TRBJ2-3|few|TRBV11-2|TRBD2
CASSLSGGEKDTQYF
TGTGCCAGCAGCTTAAGCGGGGGGGAGAAAGATACGCAGTATTTT
>TRBJ1-2|.|TRBV30|.
CAWSPGGAGYGYTF
TGTGCCTGGAGTCCCGGAGGGGCAGGCTATGGCTACACCTTC
>TRBJ2-1|many|TRBV29-1|TRBD2
CSDLSGSPYNEQFF
TGCAGCGACCTTAGCGGGAGTCCATACAATGAGCAGTTCTTC
>TRBJ1-2|.|TRBV5-1|TRBD1
CASSLGTGNSNYTF
TGCGCCAGCAGCTTAGGGACAGGGAACTCCAACTACACCTTC
>TRBJ2-1|.|TRBV7-2|.
CASSLGGSVEQFF
TGTGCCAGCAGCTTAGGGGGGAGTGTTGAGCAGTTCTTC
>TRBJ2-3|few|TRBV7-2|TRBD2
CASSSGLARGEDTQYF
TGTGCCAGCAGCTCAGGACTAGCGCGAGGGGAAGATACGCAGTATTTT
>TRBJ2-7|.|TRBV3-1|TRBD2
CASTRSGNEQYF
TGTGCCAGCACCCGGAGCGGGAACGAGCAGTACTTC
>TRBJ2-7|.|TRBV20-1|TRBD1
CSAIWTGAYEQYF
TGCAGTGCTATCTGGACAGGGGCCTACGAGCAGTACTTC
>TRBJ1-4|many|TRBV4-3|.
CASSQVPEGGEKLFF
TGCGCCAGCAGCCAAGTCCCGGAGGGAGGAGAAAAACTGTTTTTT
>TRBJ2-4|.|TRBV24-1|TRBD1
CATSDLRDRVGNIQYF
TGTGCCACCAGTGACCTCCGGGACAGGGTGGGGAACATTCAGTACTTC
>TRBJ2-5|.|TRBV14|TRBD2
CASSQGTGLAEETQYF
TGTGCCAGCAGCCAGGGCACGGGACTAGCGGAAGAGACCCAGTACTTC
>TRBJ2-3|many|TRBV24-1|TRBD2
CATSPNSGSADTQYF
TGTGCCACCAGTCCTAATAGCGGGAGTGCAGATACGCAGTATTTT
>TRBJ2-1|.|TRBV11-3|.
CASSLTLPGDPRNEQFF
TGTGCCAGCAGCTTGACACTCCCCGGGGACCCTCGGAATGAGCAGTTCTTC
>TRBJ2-1|few|TRBV20-1|TRBD2
CSAGTGTSDYNEQFF
TGCAGTGCTGGGACCGGGACTAGCGATTACAATGAGCAGTTCTTC
>TRBJ1-6|few|TRBV11-2|.
CASSPDSFSPLHF
TGTGCCAGCAGCCCCGACAGTTTTTCACCCCTCCACTTT
>TRBJ2-7|.|TRBV5-1|TRBD1
CASRISLGRQGKYEQYF
TGCGCCAGCAGGATTTCTCTCGGGCGACAGGGTAAATACGAGCAGTACTTC
>TRBJ1-1|few|TRBV25-1|.
CASSGSRKGNTEAFF
TGTGCCAGCAGTGGATCCAGGAAGGGGAACACTGAAGCTTTCTTT
>TRBJ1-6|.|TRBV7-3|.
CASSSRDGMNSPLHF
TGTGCCAGCAGCTCCCGGGACGGGATGAATTCACCCCTCCACTTT
>TRBJ1-5|many|TRBV14|TRBD1
CASYPGRTGAADSNSNQPQHF
TGTGCCAGCTATCCAGGCAGGACAGGGGCCGCGGACTCTAATAGCAATCAGCCCCAGCATTTT
>TRBJ2-1|few|TRBV4-3|.
CASSQASGRWNEQFF
TGCGCCAGCAGCCAAGCAAGCGGCCGGTGGAATGAGCAGTTCTTC
>TRBJ1-1|few|TRBV3-1|.
CASSLLGQEAFF
TGTGCCAGCAGCCTTTTGGGGCAAGAAGCTTTCTTT
>TRBJ2-3|many|TRBV6-5|.
CASSWTLGIDTQYF
TGTGCCAGCAGTTGGACACTCGGGATAGATACGCAGTATTTT
>TRBJ2-7|few|TRBV5-4|TRBD2
CASSLGGSGSLYEQYF
TGTGCCAGCAGCTTGGGAGGTAGCGGGAGTCTCTACGAGCAGTACTTC
>TRBJ2-7|many|TRBV28|.
CASSVTANTIYEQYF
TGTGCCAGCAGTGTGACAGCCAATACGATCTACGAGCAGTACTTC
>TRBJ2-3|.|TRBV20-1|.
CSARDAQGGPQDTQYF
TGCAGTGCTAGAGATGCTCAAGGGGGACCACAGGATACGCAGTATTTT
>TRBJ2-1|many|TRBV20-1|.
CSALAAIGREQFF
TGCAGTGCTTTAGCCGCTATTGGGAGGGAGCAGTTCTTC
>TRBJ2-3|many|TRBV18|.
CASSPSPSTDTQYF
TGTGCCAGCTCTCCGAGTCCTAGCACAGATACGCAGTATTTT
>TRBJ1-5|many|TRBV6-1|.
CASSLGHRVAQPQHF
TGTGCCAGCAGCCTGGGACATCGGGTGGCGCAGCCCCAGCATTTT
>TRBJ1-5|few|TRBV19|TRBD1
CASRRMDRGFDQPQHF
TGTGCCAGTAGACGAATGGACAGGGGATTTGATCAGCCCCAGCATTTT
>TRBJ2-5|few|TRBV5-1|.
CASSLGGSDSQYF
TGCGCCAGCAGCTTGGGAGGTTCCGATTCCCAGTACTTC
>TRBJ1-1|.|TRBV5-1|.
CASSFVQGDTEAFF
TGCGCCAGCAGCTTTGTCCAGGGAGATACTGAAGCTTTCTTT
>TRBJ2-3|few|TRBV3-1|TRBD2
CASGPRRGAIDTQYF
TGTGCCAGCGGTCCACGGCGGGGGGCTATAGATACGCAGTATTTT
>TRBJ2-5|.|TRBV7-7|TRBD1
CASSSRTGETQYF
TGTGCCAGCAGCTCCCGGACAGGAGAAACCCAGTACTTC
>TRBJ2-3|.|TRBV20-1|.
CSATRALDTQYF
TGCAGTGCTACCAGGGCGCTCGATACGCAGTATTTT
>TRBJ2-1|few|TRBV6-1|.
CASSERPARDGEQFF
TGTGCCAGCAGTGAAAGGCCAGCCCGGGACGGTGAGCAGTTCTTC
>TRBJ1-5|.|TRBV6-2/TRBV6-3|TRBD1
CASSQRDRLGNQPQHF
TGTGCCAGCAGTCAGAGGGACAGGTTGGGAAATCAGCCCCAGCATTTT
>TRBJ2-2|few|TRBV5-5|TRBD1
CASSPIAGTGNPGELFF
TGTGCCAGCAGTCCAATAGCCGGGACAGGGAACCCCGGGGAGCTGTTTTTT
>TRBJ2-7|few|TRBV19|.
CASSQTTNEQYF
TGTGCCAGTAGTCAGACCACAAACGAGCAGTACTTC
>TRBJ1-6|few|TRBV20-1|TRBD1
CSARDPDRVNSPLHF
TGCAGTGCTAGAGATCCGGACAGGGTAAATTCACCCCTCCACTTT
>TRBJ2-1|.|TRBV3-1|TRBD2
CASCKQVPGGPGSEQFF
TGTGCCTCCTGCAAGCAGGTCCCGGGGGGGCCTGGTAGTGAGCAGTTCTTC
>TRBJ2-1|.|TRBV11-2|TRBD2
CASSLERPLTSGKIGSYNEQFF
TGTGCCAGCAGCTTAGAGAGACCGTTGACTAGCGGGAAAATCGGGTCCTACAATGAGCAGTTCTTC
>TRBJ2-1|many|TRBV4-1|TRBD2
CASSPRALADNEQFF
TGCGCCAGCAGCCCCAGAGCACTAGCGGACAATGAGCAGTTCTTC
>TRBJ2-1|.|TRBV2|TRBD1
CASTSVRGGDEQFF
TGTGCCAGCACTTCGGTTCGAGGGGGCGATGAGCAGTTCTTC
>TRBJ2-3|many|TRBV4-3|TRBD2
CASSQDGGEGDTQYF
TGCGCCAGCAGCCAAGATGGGGGGGAGGGAGATACGCAGTATTTT
>TRBJ1-2|few|TRBV7-9|.
CASSLFQGGDGYTF
TGTGCCAGCAGCTTATTCCAGGGAGGGGATGGCTACACCTTC